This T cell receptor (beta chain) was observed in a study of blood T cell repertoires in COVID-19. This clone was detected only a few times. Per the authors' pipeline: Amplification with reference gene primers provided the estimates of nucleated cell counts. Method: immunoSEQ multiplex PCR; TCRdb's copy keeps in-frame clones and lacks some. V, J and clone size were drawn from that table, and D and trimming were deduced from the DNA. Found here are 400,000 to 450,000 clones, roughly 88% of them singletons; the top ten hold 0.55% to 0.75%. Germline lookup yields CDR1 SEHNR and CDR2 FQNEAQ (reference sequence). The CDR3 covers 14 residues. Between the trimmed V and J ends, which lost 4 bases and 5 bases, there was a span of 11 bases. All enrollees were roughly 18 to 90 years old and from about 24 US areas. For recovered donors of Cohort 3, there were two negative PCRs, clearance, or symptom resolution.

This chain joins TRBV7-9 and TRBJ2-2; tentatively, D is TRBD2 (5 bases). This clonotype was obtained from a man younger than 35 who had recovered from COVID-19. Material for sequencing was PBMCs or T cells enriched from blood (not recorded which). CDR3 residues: CASSYGGGTGELFF. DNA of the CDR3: TGTGCCAGCAGCTACGGTGGAGGTACCGGGGAGCTGTTTTTT.